The 11 T cell receptor beta chains below were found in one sample sequenced in a study of T cell repertoires in cytomegalovirus infection. TCRdb reprocessed the reads with MiXCR, giving one entry per CDR3 protein. Counted here are some 250,000 distinct CDR3 sequences, approximately 10% occurring once; the ten biggest clones make up about 15%. Sequenced sample: PBMCs. Every receptor here comes from a human donor in good health (CMV status not recorded). Some clones in this sample may be carry-over from other donors' samples.

The sample holds many counts of this clonotype. The DNA of the CDR3 is TGTGCCAGCAGCTTAGATGCGGTTTCGAACACTGAAGCTTTCTTT. It yields the protein CASSLDAVSNTEAFF. The rearrangement joins TRBV7-9 to TRBJ1-1; no firm D call. The CDR3 has 15 amino acids. V shed 1 base and J shed 1 base, with 10 bases lying between them. Germline-derived CDR1 and CDR2 are SEHNR and FQNEAQ (reference sequence).

This clonotype occurred many times. This chain uses TRBV7-2 with TRBJ2-4, with D perhaps matching TRBD1 (6 bases). The CDR3 has 16 amino acids. Deletions cut 2 bases from V and 5 bases from J, with 16 bases between. Germline CDR1 SGHTA, CDR2 FQGNSA. The CDR3, as DNA: TGTGCCAGCAGCTTATTTTCAGGAGAGGGGGAAAACATTCAGTACTTC. This encodes CASSLFSGEGENIQYF.

This clonotype was seen many times. This chain connects TRBV6-2 or TRBV6-3 to TRBJ2-5; 8 bases are a match to TRBD2. The CDR3 has 15 residues. The V segment lost 2 bases and the J segment 4 bases; nucleotides outside the gene matches: 6. Germline loops: CDR1 MNHEY, CDR2 SVGEGT. The CDR3 reads CASSYVGGAGETQYF. CDR3 in DNA: TGTGCCAGCAGTTACGTCGGGGGGGCCGGAGAGACCCAGTACTTC.

The rearrangement uses TRBV7-9 and TRBJ1-1, with 9 bases that match TRBD1. This CDR3 is 16 amino acids long. Germline V gene data show CDR1 as SEHNR and CDR2 as FQNEAQ (reference sequence). Trimming at V came to 0 bases and at J to 4 bases, leaving 6 bases not matched to a gene. The CDR3 sequence: CASSLADRGRSTEAFF. The CDR3 bases are TGTGCCAGCAGCTTAGCGGACAGGGGTAGGAGCACTGAAGCTTTCTTT.

This clonotype has ten or more counts. The chain uses TRBV4-1 and TRBJ1-1, with D possibly matching TRBD1 (6 bases). Germline CDR1 reads MGHRA; CDR2 reads YSYEKL. The CDR3 sequence is 14 residues long. Trimming shortened V by 4 bases and J by 5 bases, and 14 bases separated the two germline ends. CDR3 loop: CASSPGAGTTEAFF. CDR3 in DNA: TGCGCCAGCAGCCCAGGGGCGGGAACAACTGAAGCTTTCTTT.

This clonotype was seen many times. The chain is built from TRBV6-6 and TRBJ1-1; D is perhaps TRBD1 (6 bases). V lost 5 bases and J lost 7, with 8 bases in between. The CDR3 has 11 amino acids. Germline CDR1 is MNHNY and CDR2 is SVGAGI (reference sequence). CDR3 nucleotide sequence: TGTGCCAGCAGTAGGGACATTGAAGCTTTCTTT. It codes for CASSRDIEAFF.

The chain uses TRBV20-1 and TRBJ2-2; TRBD1 aligns across 10 bases. V trimming: 1 base; J trimming: 3 bases; junction bases outside the gene matches: 2. The CDR3 runs 15 residues. Germline values: CDR1 DFQATT, CDR2 SNEGSKA (reference sequence). CDR3 nucleotides: TGCAGTGCTAGAGCGACAGGGGGCGACACCGGGGAGCTGTTTTTT. Protein: CSARATGGDTGELFF.

Ten or more counts support this clonotype. The chain has TRBV7-2 and TRBJ2-7, with TRBD2 identical over 7 bases. J gave up 3 bases and V 1 base, and 6 bases lay outside the gene matches. Per the germline V gene, CDR1 is SGHTA and CDR2 is FQGNSA. The CDR3 consists of 15 residues. CDR3 amino acids: CASSLVEGGSYEQYF. For the CDR3, the DNA is TGTGCCAGCAGCTTAGTGGAAGGCGGGAGCTACGAGCAGTACTTC. The variable domain in full, with the rest retrieved from reference TRBV7-2 and TRBJ2-7, is GAGVSQSPSNKVTEKGKDVELRCDPISGHTALYWYRQSLGQGLEFLIYFQGNSAPDKSGLPSDRFSAERTGGSVSTLTIQRTQQEDSAVYLCASSLVEGGSYEQYFGPGTRLTVT.

This clonotype was detected many times. The J gene is TRBJ1-5, the V gene TRBV30, with TRBD1 identical over 9 bases. V dropped 5 bases and J dropped 5; count of bases not matched to a gene: 7. The germline gives CDR1 GTSNPN, CDR2 SVGIG (reference sequence). CDR3 size: 14 residues. CDR3 residues: CAWRSRDRDQPQHF. CDR3 DNA: TGTGCCTGGCGTAGCCGGGACAGGGATCAGCCCCAGCATTTT.

This clonotype showed up just a few times. The chain combines TRBV28 with TRBJ2-7; the match to TRBD2 covers 8 bases. CDR1 is MDHEN, CDR2 SYDVKM, per germline. J lost 7 bases, V lost 4 bases, and 15 bases had no gene match. The CDR3 has 16 amino acids. The CDR3 nucleotides are TGTGCCAGCAGTTCCCCTGGGGGCGGGGGGCTTCGTGAGCAGTACTTC. It codes for CASSSPGGGGLREQYF. Full variable domain (remainder filled in from reference TRBV28 and TRBJ2-7): DVKVTQSSRYLVKRTGEKVFLECVQDMDHENMFWYRQDPGLGLRLIYFSYDVKMKEKGDIPEGYSVSREKKERFSLILESASTNQTSMYLCASSSPGGGGLREQYFGPGTRLTVT.

There are many counts of this clonotype. The V gene is TRBV12-3 or TRBV12-4, the J gene TRBJ1-6, with D unclear. Trimming left V 7 bases short and J 9 bases short, with 13 bases between. CDR3 size: 13 residues. CDR3 nucleotides: TGTGCCAGCAAGGGCCCGACGGGTTCACCCCTCCACTTT. Protein: CASKGPTGSPLHF.